These 23 T cell receptor beta chains originate from one sample sequenced in a study of T-cell memory formation after mild COVID-19. TCRdb redid the calling of the 5' RACE reads with MiXCR, one entry per CDR3 protein. This sample has about 430,000 distinct CDR3 sequences; roughly 18% occur once, and the top ten carry around a fifth. Sequences were obtained from PBMCs or a T cell subset sorted from them (not recorded which). Receptors originate from a man between 18 and 29 years old who had mild COVID-19 (a few samples of this study predate the infection). Cell type and time point are not known.

The rearrangement joins TRBV2 to TRBJ2-7, with D unresolved. Germline values: CDR1 SNHLY, CDR2 FYNNEI. The V and J ends lost 6 bases and 6 bases respectively, with 12 bases between them. The CDR3 has 12 amino acids. The DNA of the CDR3 is TGTGCCAGCAGCGGTATTACCTTCGAGCAGTACTTC. Amino acids: CASSGITFEQYF.

This clonotype is a singleton in its sample. The genes are TRBV9 and TRBJ2-2; maybe TRBD1 (6 bases). This CDR3 is 15 amino acids long. Trimming took off 3 bases at V and 3 bases at J, with 12 bases between the two ends. Germline loops: CDR1 SGDLS, CDR2 YYNGEE. The chain's CDR3 is CASSAQGPYTGELFF. The CDR3 nucleotides are TGTGCCAGCAGCGCCCAGGGGCCCTACACCGGGGAGCTGTTTTTT.

The V call is TRBV10-1, the J call TRBJ1-6, with 8 bases lining up with TRBD1. Germline V gives CDR1 WNHNN, CDR2 SYGVQD (reference sequence). This CDR3 contains 15 residues. Trimming cost V 2 bases and J 7 bases; bases outside gene matches: 4. DNA of the CDR3: TGCGCCAGCAGTGAGCGCCCAGGGGGCAATTCACCCCTCCACTTT. This codes for CASSERPGGNSPLHF.

This clonotype appeared many times. This chain links TRBV7-3 with TRBJ2-3; 9 nucleotides align to TRBD2. J lost 6 bases, V lost 2 bases, and 3 bases had no gene match. CDR1 is SGHTA and CDR2 is FQGTGA in the germline V gene. This CDR3 contains 14 residues. The CDR3 loop reads CASSLLSGGDTQYF. CDR3 coding DNA: TGTGCCAGCAGCTTACTCAGCGGGGGGGATACGCAGTATTTT.

The chain has TRBV29-1 and TRBJ2-1; no clear D gene. V shed 5 bases and J shed 1 base, with 9 bases lying between them. Germline V gene sequence: CDR1 SQVTM, CDR2 ANQGSEA. This CDR3 has 13 amino acids. In nucleotides, the CDR3 is TGCAGCGTTCGGACCGCGTCCTACAATGAGCAGTTCTTC. Protein sequence: CSVRTASYNEQFF.

V and J are TRBV4-2 and TRBJ2-7; 9 positions match TRBD2. Unmatched junction bases numbered 9, after V lost 0 bases and J lost 0 bases. Germline-derived CDR1 and CDR2 are LGHNA and YNFKEQ. The CDR3 is 18 amino acids. The CDR3 DNA reads as TGTGCCAGCAGCCAAGATGGGGCGGGGGGGCCCAGCTCCTACGAGCAGTACTTC. Its translation: CASSQDGAGGPSSYEQYF.

The rearrangement joins TRBV12-3 or TRBV12-4 to TRBJ2-3; 7 bases line up with TRBD1. V lost 4 bases, J lost 1 base, and 2 bases stayed unmatched. The CDR3 contains 14 residues. The CDR3 loop reads CASSWDSRTDTQYF. CDR3 nucleotide sequence: TGTGCCAGCAGTTGGGACAGCCGCACAGATACGCAGTATTTT.

This clonotype was observed many times. The chain combines TRBV7-9 with TRBJ1-1; 7 bases fit TRBD1. CDR3 size: 16 residues. The germline V gene has CDR1 SEHNR and CDR2 FQNEAQ (reference sequence). Trimming cost V 5 bases and J 0 bases; bases outside gene matches: 9. The CDR3 reads CASSADRTFMNTEAFF. The CDR3 nucleotides are TGTGCCAGCAGCGCGGACAGGACCTTTATGAACACTGAAGCTTTCTTT.

This clonotype was counted a few times. The V call is TRBV7-2, the J call TRBJ2-7, with D unresolved. The V end was cut by 0 bases, the J end by 0 bases, with 6 bases between. The germline V gene encodes CDR1 SGHTA and CDR2 FQGNSA. The CDR3 extends over 14 amino acids. CDR3 protein: CASSLAGFSYEQYF. Here the CDR3 DNA reads TGTGCCAGCAGCTTAGCGGGCTTCTCCTACGAGCAGTACTTC.

There are a few counts of this clonotype. The chain links TRBV10-3 to TRBJ2-3, with D possibly being TRBD1 or TRBD2 (6 bases each). From germline, CDR1 is ENHRY and CDR2 SYGVKD. The CDR3 is 14 residues long. With 2 bases removed from V and 5 bases from J, the gap between germline ends came to 11 bases. The CDR3 DNA reads as TGTGCCATCAGTGAGGAGGGGGGTCGAGATACGCAGTATTTT. Protein sequence: CAISEEGGRDTQYF.

This clonotype appeared a few times. This chain links TRBV6-5 with TRBJ2-3; 10 nucleotides agree with TRBD2. The J segment lost 1 base and the V segment lost 2 bases, leaving 9 bases of the junction unmatched. The CDR3 is 18 residues long. Germline V gene lookup returns CDR1 MNHEY and CDR2 SVGAGI. CDR3 in amino acids: CASSYQPGLAGGTDTQYF. The CDR3 DNA is TGTGCCAGCAGTTACCAGCCGGGGCTAGCGGGGGGCACAGATACGCAGTATTTT.

The chain combines TRBV24-1 with TRBJ2-3, with D possibly matching TRBD2 (6 bases). CDR3 length: 13 residues. The germline gives CDR1 KGHDR, CDR2 SFDVKD. V lost 7 bases and J 2 bases, leaving 9 bases between the germline ends. The CDR3 sequence: CATRGGATDTQYF. The CDR3 DNA sequence: TGTGCCACCAGGGGGGGAGCCACAGATACGCAGTATTTT.

The chain is built from TRBV5-1 and TRBJ1-1, with D possibly TRBD1 on 5 matching bases. V lost 2 bases, J lost 0 bases, and 11 bases lay in between. CDR3 size: 15 residues. The germline gives CDR1 SGHRS, CDR2 YFSETQ. CDR3: CASSLPGAMNTEAFF. The CDR3 DNA reads as TGCGCCAGCAGCTTACCCGGGGCCATGAACACTGAAGCTTTCTTT.

J is TRBJ2-3 and V is TRBV5-1; tentative D call: TRBD1 (5 bases). Germline V gene sequence: CDR1 SGHRS, CDR2 YFSETQ. V gave up 5 bases and J gave up 0 bases, with 13 bases separating them. This CDR3 is built from 15 residues. CDR3 amino acids: CASRDKDPSTDTQYF. The CDR3 DNA reads as TGCGCCAGCAGGGACAAGGATCCTAGCACAGATACGCAGTATTTT.

This clonotype was observed many times. The chain couples TRBV5-5 to TRBJ2-3, with D unresolved. Germline V gene sequence: CDR1 SGHKS, CDR2 YYEKEE (reference sequence). There are 15 residues in the CDR3. The V end lost 0 bases, the J end lost 5 bases, and 13 bases lay between the germline ends. The CDR3 protein is CASSLVPSLGDTQYF. DNA of the CDR3: TGTGCCAGCAGCTTGGTCCCTAGTCTTGGAGATACGCAGTATTTT.

This clonotype was counted a few times. The chain carries TRBV18 and TRBJ2-3; D remains ambiguous. The CDR3 contains 11 residues. Trimming took off 1 base at V and 7 bases at J, with 3 bases between the two ends. Germline CDR1 and CDR2: KGHSH and LQKENI. The CDR3 region is CASSPQYTQYF. Written as DNA, the CDR3 is TGTGCCAGCTCACCACAGTATACGCAGTATTTT.

The table lists this clonotype with many counts. The chain uses TRBV7-2 and TRBJ2-5; 11 bases map to TRBD2. J lost 5 bases, V lost 5 bases, and 16 bases had no gene match. CDR1 and CDR2 from the germline V gene are SGHTA and FQGNSA. The CDR3 length is 18 residues. The CDR3 DNA sequence: TGTGCCAGCAGCCCCAAAGGAGTTAGCGGGGGGGCCTACGAGACCCAGTACTTC. This gives the protein CASSPKGVSGGAYETQYF. Together with reference TRBV7-2 and TRBJ2-5, the CDR3 gives the full variable domain: GAGVSQSPSNKVTEKGKDVELRCDPISGHTALYWYRQSLGQGLEFLIYFQGNSAPDKSGLPSDRFSAERTGGSVSTLTIQRTQQEDSAVYLCASSPKGVSGGAYETQYFGPGTRLLVL.

The sample holds a few counts of this clonotype. This chain connects TRBV12-3 or TRBV12-4 to TRBJ2-5; 11 bases are shared with TRBD2. The CDR3 has 16 residues. V shed 7 bases and J 2 bases; nucleotides not matched to a gene: 9. The CDR3 DNA sequence: TGTGCCAGCACCCAAGGGACTAGCGGACGTCAAGAGACCCAGTACTTC. Amino acids: CASTQGTSGRQETQYF.

This chain connects TRBV20-1 to TRBJ2-7; unclear D gene. CDR3 length equals 11 residues. The germline V gene has CDR1 DFQATT and CDR2 SNEGSKA (reference sequence). V gave up 0 bases and J gave up 5 bases, with 5 bases separating them. The CDR3 bases are TGCAGTGCTAGAGATATCCACGAGCAGTACTTC. Amino acid sequence: CSARDIHEQYF.

The chain has TRBV28 and TRBJ2-7; the D is unclear. CDR3 length: 14 residues. The germline gives CDR1 MDHEN, CDR2 SYDVKM. Trimming shortened V by 6 bases and J by 5 bases, and 17 bases separated the two germline ends. CDR3 sequence: CASSENLRPHEQYV. In DNA form, the CDR3 reads TGTGCCAGCAGCGAGAACCTTAGACCCCACGAGCAGTACGTC.

The CDR3 region is CASSKGGISGANVLTF. The CDR3 nucleotides read TGTGCCAGCAGTAAGGGGGGTATCTCTGGGGCCAACGTCCTGACTTTC. The V call is TRBV6-6, the J call TRBJ2-6; D may be TRBD1 or TRBD2 (6 bases each). This CDR3 is 16 amino acids long. V shed 5 bases and J shed 0 bases, with 11 bases lying between them. The germline CDR1 and CDR2 sequences are MNHNY and SVGAGI (reference sequence).

In this sample, this clonotype turned up many times. The chain has TRBV11-2 and TRBJ2-7, with 8 bases fitting TRBD1. The CDR3 loop spans 12 amino acids. CDR1 is SGHAT, CDR2 FQNNGV, per germline. Trimming at V came to 5 bases and at J to 7 bases, leaving 4 bases not matched to a gene. The CDR3 reads CASSRTGWEQYF. The CDR3 DNA reads TGTGCCAGCAGCCGGACAGGGTGGGAGCAGTACTTC.

This clonotype was seen just once. J is TRBJ2-7 and V is TRBV7-6, with TRBD1 matching over 8 bases. Per germline, CDR1 SGHVS and CDR2 FNYEAQ. The J segment lost 5 bases and the V segment lost 4 bases, leaving 4 bases of the junction unmatched. CDR3 length: 13 amino acids. As DNA, the CDR3 is TGTGCCAGCAGCTCGACAGGGGCCGACGAGCAGTACTTC. Protein sequence: CASSSTGADEQYF.